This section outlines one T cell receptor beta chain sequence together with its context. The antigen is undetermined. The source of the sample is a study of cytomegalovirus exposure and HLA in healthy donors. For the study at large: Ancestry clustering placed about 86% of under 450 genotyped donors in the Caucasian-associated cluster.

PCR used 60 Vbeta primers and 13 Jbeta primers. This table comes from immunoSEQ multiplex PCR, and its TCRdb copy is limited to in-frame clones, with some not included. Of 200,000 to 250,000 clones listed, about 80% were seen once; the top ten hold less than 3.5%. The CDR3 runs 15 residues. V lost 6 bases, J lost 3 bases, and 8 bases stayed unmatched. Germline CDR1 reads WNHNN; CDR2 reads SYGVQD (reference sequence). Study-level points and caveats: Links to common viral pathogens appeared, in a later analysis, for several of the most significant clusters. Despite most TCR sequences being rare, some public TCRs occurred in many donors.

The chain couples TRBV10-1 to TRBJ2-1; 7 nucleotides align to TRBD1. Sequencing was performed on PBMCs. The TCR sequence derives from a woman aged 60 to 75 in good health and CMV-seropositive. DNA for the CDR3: TGCGCCAGCAGCAGCCGCCAGGGGGACTACAATGAGCAGTTCTTC. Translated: CASSSRQGDYNEQFF.